This is a list of T cell receptor beta chains from one sample in a study of T cells in Graves' hyperthyroidism and ophthalmopathy. TCRdb passed the multiplex PCR reads through MiXCR, listing each CDR3 protein once. The sample has fewer than 650,000 distinct CDR3 sequences, 12% to 15% seen once; the top ten hold roughly 6.9%. The material sequenced was blood. The receptors shown here come from a woman between 18 and 29 years old with Graves' ophthalmopathy. The CDR3 runs from the conserved cysteine through the conserved F or W. The D gene is left open where the match is weak. Clone size is not always given. Where it is, it says once, few, many or a class for expanded clones.

d_gene: NA
j_gene: TRBJ2-7
abundance: NA
v_gene: TRBV7-6
CDR3aa: CASSSGPSYSYEQYF
CDR3nt: TGTGCCAGCAGCTCTGGACCGTCTTACTCCTACGAGCAGTACTTC

d_gene: NA
j_gene: TRBJ2-1
abundance: NA
v_gene: TRBV6-1
CDR3aa: CASSLNHGDGEQFF
CDR3nt: TGTGCCAGCAGTCTAAACCACGGCGACGGTGAGCAGTTCTTC

d_gene: NA
j_gene: TRBJ2-5
abundance: few
v_gene: TRBV6-2/TRBV6-3
CDR3aa: CASSYGTLGETQYF
CDR3nt: TGTGCCAGCAGTTACGGGACGCTGGGGGAGACCCAGTACTTC

d_gene: NA
j_gene: TRBJ2-7
abundance: many
v_gene: TRBV9
CDR3aa: CASSVGSQSSYEQYF
CDR3nt: TGTGCCAGCAGCGTAGGCAGTCAGAGCTCCTACGAGCAGTACTTC

d_gene: TRBD2
j_gene: TRBJ2-7
abundance: many
v_gene: TRBV7-2
CDR3aa: CASSLEVGGGREQYF
CDR3nt: TGTGCCAGCAGCTTAGAGGTGGGCGGGGGTCGTGAGCAGTACTTC

d_gene: NA
j_gene: TRBJ2-7
abundance: many
v_gene: TRBV27
CDR3aa: CASSLSNTYEQYF
CDR3nt: TGTGCCAGCAGCCTGAGCAATACCTACGAGCAGTACTTC

d_gene: NA
j_gene: TRBJ2-5
abundance: many
v_gene: TRBV4-2
CDR3aa: CASSQRQRNQETQYF
CDR3nt: TGTGCCAGCAGCCAGAGGCAGCGGAACCAAGAGACCCAGTACTTC

d_gene: NA
j_gene: TRBJ1-3
abundance: NA
v_gene: TRBV11-2
CDR3aa: CASSKDYSGNTIYF
CDR3nt: TGTGCCAGCAGCAAGGACTACTCTGGAAACACCATATATTTT

d_gene: NA
j_gene: TRBJ1-1
abundance: many
v_gene: TRBV6-1
CDR3aa: CASSRSWQFEGAAFF
CDR3nt: TGTGCCAGCAGCCGAAGCTGGCAGTTCGAAGGGGCAGCTTTCTTT

d_gene: NA
j_gene: TRBJ2-7
abundance: many
v_gene: TRBV13
CDR3aa: CASSSFRKQEQYF
CDR3nt: TGTGCCAGCAGCAGCTTTCGAAAACAGGAGCAGTACTTC

d_gene: TRBD1
j_gene: TRBJ2-3
abundance: many
v_gene: TRBV28
CDR3aa: CASTLPQGGTDTQYF
CDR3nt: TGTGCCAGCACCTTGCCACAGGGGGGCACAGATACGCAGTATTTT

d_gene: TRBD1
j_gene: TRBJ2-2
abundance: NA
v_gene: TRBV28
CDR3aa: CASSYRGPAGELFF
CDR3nt: TGTGCCAGCAGCTACAGGGGGCCGGCCGGGGAGCTGTTTTTT

d_gene: NA
j_gene: TRBJ2-7
abundance: few
v_gene: TRBV4-3
CDR3aa: CASSQGASVSYEQYF
CDR3nt: TGCGCCAGCAGCCAAGGGGCTAGCGTCAGCTACGAGCAGTACTTC

d_gene: NA
j_gene: TRBJ1-1
abundance: NA
v_gene: TRBV6-1
CDR3aa: CASSRGVVTEAFF
CDR3nt: TGTGCCAGCAGTCGGGGCGTCGTCACTGAAGCTTTCTTT

d_gene: NA
j_gene: TRBJ2-1
abundance: few
v_gene: TRBV20-1
CDR3aa: CSAKGASGAYNEQFF
CDR3nt: TGCAGTGCCAAGGGGGCTAGCGGAGCCTACAATGAGCAGTTCTTC

d_gene: NA
j_gene: TRBJ2-2
abundance: many
v_gene: TRBV27
CDR3aa: CASSPPAAVNTGELFF
CDR3nt: TGTGCCAGCAGCCCCCCCGCGGCTGTGAACACCGGGGAGCTGTTTTTT

d_gene: NA
j_gene: TRBJ1-2
abundance: few
v_gene: TRBV6-1
CDR3aa: CASSEQDRDYGYTF
CDR3nt: TGTGCCAGCAGTGAACAAGACAGAGACTATGGCTACACCTTC

d_gene: NA
j_gene: TRBJ1-2
abundance: few
v_gene: TRBV12-3/TRBV12-4
CDR3aa: CASSPPGGSYGYTF
CDR3nt: TGTGCCAGCAGTCCCCCCGGGGGCAGCTATGGCTACACCTTC